Listed below are T cell receptor beta chains from one sample, sequenced in a study of identical twins. TCRdb processed the 5' RACE reads anew with MiXCR; each CDR3 protein has one entry. The sample consists of approximately 890,000 distinct CDR3 sequences, 10% to 15% of them appearing once. The data were also submitted as part of a second study, on yellow fever vaccine responses in identical twins.

What was sequenced was PBMCs. These receptors all come from a woman aged 18 to 35 in good health. Both conserved end residues are part of each CDR3. Fields, in order: V gene, clone size, J gene, D gene, CDR3 DNA, CDR3 protein. A D gene is named only where the DNA matches it firmly. Rows may omit the clone size; those that give it use once, few, many or a size class.

TRBV6-1	-	TRBJ2-7	-	TGTGCCAGCAGTACGCAGTCGTCAGGGACCTACGAGCAGTACTTC	CASSTQSSGTYEQYF
TRBV29-1	few	TRBJ1-2	-	TGCAGCGTTGACTCCGAGGGCTACACCTTC	CSVDSEGYTF
TRBV5-1	-	TRBJ2-7	TRBD2	TGCGCCAGCAGCTACGGGACTAGGGACGAGCAGTACTTC	CASSYGTRDEQYF
TRBV20-1	-	TRBJ1-2	TRBD1	TGCAGTGCTAGTGGGACAGGGGGGAACTATGGCTACACCTTC	CSASGTGGNYGYTF
TRBV11-2	few	TRBJ2-1	TRBD1	TGTGCCAGCAGCTTAGGACAGGGGATTAGTGAGCAGTTCTTC	CASSLGQGISEQFF
TRBV6-5	-	TRBJ1-3	-	TGTGCCAGCAGCCCTTACTATAAAGGTGGAAACACCATATATTTT	CASSPYYKGGNTIYF
TRBV28	few	TRBJ1-1	-	TGTGCCAGCAGTTCTCACCAAGGGGACACTGAAGCTTTCTTT	CASSSHQGDTEAFF
TRBV27	-	TRBJ2-1	-	TGTGCCAGCGGGGGGCTCTCCTACAATGAGCAGTTCTTC	CASGGLSYNEQFF
TRBV7-3	few	TRBJ2-1	-	TGTGCCAGCAGCTTAGACATAAGCTCCTACAATGAGCAGTTCTTC	CASSLDISSYNEQFF
TRBV12-3/TRBV12-4	many	TRBJ1-2	-	TGTGCCAGCAGTTTCTTGGCAGGGGCTGGCTACACCTTC	CASSFLAGAGYTF